Sequencing of this TCR beta chain was carried out in a study of cytomegalovirus exposure and HLA in healthy donors. This clone has only a few counts. Its specificity is not known. A multiplex PCR was run with 60 Vbeta primers and 13 Jbeta primers. This table comes from immunoSEQ multiplex PCR, and its TCRdb copy is limited to in-frame clones, with some not included. The sample yields some 200,000 clones, approximately 88% seen once. The CDR3 is 15 residues long. Trimming cost V 1 base and J 7 bases; bases outside gene matches: 2. Looked up from germline, CDR1 is SGHNT and CDR2 is YYREEE (reference sequence). Whole-study findings and limits: CMV serostatus stood as the only immune exposure information on hand. For most subjects, TCR beta sequences were reported to predict HLA-A and HLA-B alleles with accuracy. Reports credit the classifier with highly specific, highly sensitive diagnosis of cytomegalovirus status. A later look showed TCR association rates differing by HLA locus, highest for DRB1 and lowest for HLA-C.

The sample comprised PBMCs. This receptor was identified in a woman in her fifties or sixties in good health and CMV-seropositive. The genes are TRBV5-4 and TRBJ2-1, with 13 bases aligning to TRBD2. The CDR3 loop reads CASSLTSGGANEQFF. The DNA of the CDR3 is TGTGCCAGCAGCTTGACTAGCGGGGGGGCGAATGAGCAGTTCTTC.